Below are 27 T cell receptor beta chains sequenced from a single sample in a study of OX40 agonist ivuxolimab in advanced cancers. This table comes from immunoSEQ multiplex PCR, and its TCRdb copy is limited to in-frame clones, with some not included. The sample includes 80,000 to 100,000 clones, 90% of them seen just once. The starting material was CD4+ or CD8+ T cells sorted from blood, obtained in a trial of the OX40 agonist ivuxolimab. These receptors were taken from an adult with an advanced solid tumor such as melanoma, head and neck, liver or kidney cancer.

This sequence joins TRBV7-3 and TRBJ2-1; D is undetermined. The CDR3 sequence is 13 residues long. The germline V gene encodes CDR1 SGHTA and CDR2 FQGTGA. The V end was cut by 5 bases, the J end by 4 bases, with 9 bases between. The CDR3 region has the DNA TGTGCCAGCAGCCTGACCGAATACAATGAGCAGTTCTTC. Translation gives CASSLTEYNEQFF. Variable domain in full (rest from reference TRBV7-3 and TRBJ2-1): GAGVSQTPSNKVTEKGKYVELRCDPISGHTALYWYRQSLGQGPEFLIYFQGTGAADDSGLPNDRFFAVRPEGSVSTLKIQRTERGDSAVYLCASSLTEYNEQFFGPGTRLTVL.

The V gene is TRBV7-3, the J gene TRBJ2-7; 10 bases align to TRBD2. V shed 2 bases and J 1 base; nucleotides not matched to a gene: 14. CDR1 is SGHTA and CDR2 is FQGTGA in the germline V gene. CDR3 length equals 19 residues. The CDR3, as DNA: TGTGCCAGCAGCTTAGCGCGGGTAGCGGGAGGATCACAATCCTACGAGCAGTACTTC. Translated: CASSLARVAGGSQSYEQYF.

The J gene is TRBJ2-1, the V gene TRBV7-2; D is undetermined. Germline loops: CDR1 SGHTA, CDR2 FQGNSA. V lost 0 bases to trimming and J lost 6 bases, with 9 bases between them. CDR3 length: 14 amino acids. In DNA, the CDR3 is TGTGCCAGCAGCTTAGCGCGGCAGACCAATGAGCAGTTCTTC. This translates into CASSLARQTNEQFF.

The chain's CDR3 is CAWTADRNQPQHF. As DNA, the CDR3 is TGTGCCTGGACCGCGGACAGAAATCAGCCCCAGCATTTT. This chain uses TRBV30 with TRBJ1-5, with a possible D match to TRBD1 (6 bases). Germline assignment: CDR1 GTSNPN and CDR2 SVGIG (reference sequence). CDR3 size: 13 residues. Trimming shortened V by 4 bases and J by 4 bases, and 11 bases separated the two germline ends.

The chain carries TRBV5-4 and TRBJ2-3; 8 positions agree with TRBD2. The V gene's germline CDR1 is SGHNT and CDR2 YYREEE (reference sequence). The length of the CDR3 is 15 residues. V dropped 0 bases and J dropped 4; count of bases not matched to a gene: 4. The CDR3 nucleotides read TGTGCCAGCAGCTTGGGGGTCGGGGGGGCAGATACGCAGTATTTT. This translates into CASSLGVGGADTQYF.

The chain has TRBV6-6 and TRBJ2-1, with D possibly being TRBD2 (5 bases). Per the germline V gene, CDR1 is MNHNY and CDR2 is SVGAGI (reference sequence). V gave up 5 bases and J gave up 4 bases, with 15 bases separating them. The CDR3 length is 15 residues. CDR3 sequence (DNA): TGTGCCAGCAGTACCCGGGTAGCGCATTACAATGAGCAGTTCTTC. Protein sequence: CASSTRVAHYNEQFF.

J is TRBJ1-1 and V is TRBV5-5; no clear D gene. The CDR3 is 17 amino acids. Trimming cost V 4 bases and J 2 bases, with 21 bases left between them. The germline V gene has CDR1 SGHKS and CDR2 YYEKEE (reference sequence). Here the CDR3 DNA reads TGTGCCAGCAGCCCTTTCCCCGGACCACGGGGAAACACTGAAGCTTTCTTT. This gives the protein CASSPFPGPRGNTEAFF.

The rearrangement links TRBV7-6 to TRBJ1-3; a possible D gene is TRBD1 (6 bases). CDR1 is SGHVS, CDR2 FNYEAQ, per germline. Trimming shortened V by 1 base and J by 5 bases, and 27 bases separated the two germline ends. This CDR3 is 20 amino acids long. This CDR3 is CASSLGPGTRNALGRNTIYF. CDR3 sequence (DNA): TGTGCCAGCAGCTTAGGACCCGGGACACGGAATGCCTTAGGAAGAAACACCATATATTTT.

The rearrangement links TRBV7-2 to TRBJ2-2, with TRBD1 matching 9 bases. The CDR3 consists of 15 residues. The trim removed 5 bases at V and 3 bases at J, leaving 4 bases unmatched. Germline CDR1 and CDR2: SGHTA and FQGNSA. Written as DNA, the CDR3 is TGTGCCAGCAGCCGGACAGGGGAGGACACCGGGGAGCTGTTTTTT. It codes for CASSRTGEDTGELFF.

This CDR3 reads CASRTWTSGNNEQFF. CDR3 DNA sequence: TGTGCCAGCAGAACCTGGACTAGCGGGAACAATGAGCAGTTCTTC. This sequence joins TRBV6-6 and TRBJ2-1; 12 positions match TRBD2. The ends lost 6 bases at V and 5 bases at J; junction bases unmatched: 5. This CDR3 has 15 amino acids. The germline V gene has CDR1 MNHNY and CDR2 SVGAGI (reference sequence).

V is TRBV19 and J is TRBJ2-3; 14 nucleotides match TRBD2. V shed 5 bases and J 6 bases; nucleotides not matched to a gene: 7. Germline CDR1 LNHDA, CDR2 SQIVND (reference sequence). The CDR3 has 16 residues. CDR3 bases: TGTGCCAGTAGTCCACGACTAGCGGGAGGGATTGATACGCAGTATTTT. Amino acid sequence: CASSPRLAGGIDTQYF.

The V call is TRBV7-3, the J call TRBJ1-3; no definite D call. The CDR3 has 14 residues. CDR1 SGHTA and CDR2 FQGTGA come from the germline V gene. V gave up 3 bases and J gave up 1 base, with 7 bases separating them. Here the CDR3 reads CASSLAGSGNTIYF. CDR3 nucleotides: TGTGCCAGCAGCTTGGCCGGGTCTGGAAACACCATATATTTT.

This chain joins TRBV30 and TRBJ2-7; 9 bases map to TRBD1. Germline CDR1 and CDR2: GTSNPN and SVGIG (reference sequence). Trimming removed 3 bases from V and 7 bases from J; junction bases left unmatched: 13. The CDR3 loop spans 15 amino acids. The CDR3 DNA reads as TGTGCCTGGAGCTACCGGGACAGGGACCTCCCTGAGCAGTACTTC. Protein product: CAWSYRDRDLPEQYF.

The genes are TRBV7-9 and TRBJ2-2; possible D gene TRBD1, 6 bases. CDR1 is SEHNR and CDR2 is FQNEAQ in the germline V gene (reference sequence). Trimming cost V 4 bases and J 1 base, with 13 bases left between them. This CDR3 is 16 amino acids long. CDR3 protein: CASSSRTVLNTGELFF. The CDR3 region has the DNA TGTGCCAGCAGCTCAAGGACAGTATTGAACACCGGGGAGCTGTTTTTT.

The chain combines TRBV5-6 with TRBJ2-2; TRBD2 agrees at 13 bases. CDR3 length: 18 amino acids. The V segment lost 1 base and the J segment 4 bases; nucleotides outside the gene matches: 7. Germline CDR1 reads SGHDT; CDR2 reads YYEEEE. Here the CDR3 reads CASSLWTSGRGSTGELFF. The CDR3 DNA reads TGTGCCAGCAGCTTGTGGACTAGCGGGAGAGGTTCCACCGGGGAGCTGTTTTTT. Supplemented by reference TRBV5-6 and TRBJ2-2, the full variable domain reads DAGVTQSPTHLIKTRGQQVTLRCSPKSGHDTVSWYQQALGQGPQFIFQYYEEEERQRGNFPDRFSGHQFPNYSSELNVNALLLGDSALYLCASSLWTSGRGSTGELFFGEGSRLTVL.

This chain uses TRBV19 with TRBJ1-1, with 7 bases that match TRBD1. The germline V gene has CDR1 LNHDA and CDR2 SQIVND (reference sequence). V dropped 4 bases and J dropped 5; count of bases not matched to a gene: 7. This CDR3 comprises 14 residues. CDR3 loop: CASSSTTGTTEAFF. The CDR3 bases are TGTGCCAGTAGTAGTACGACAGGGACTACTGAAGCTTTCTTT.

J is TRBJ1-3 and V is TRBV19; D not certain. CDR3 size: 16 residues. Trimming took 2 bases from V and 0 from J, leaving 11 bases between them. The germline gives CDR1 LNHDA, CDR2 SQIVND (reference sequence). CDR3 sequence (DNA): TGTGCCAGTAGTATAACTTCAGACCTCTCTGGAAACACCATATATTTT. It yields the protein CASSITSDLSGNTIYF.

The chain joins TRBV11-3 to TRBJ2-7; no firm D call. The CDR3 length is 14 residues. Germline-derived CDR1 and CDR2 are SGHNT and YENEEA. V dropped 2 bases and J dropped 2 bases, with 10 bases sitting between them. This CDR3 is CASSLFGGPYEQYF. The CDR3 DNA reads TGTGCCAGCAGCTTATTCGGCGGACCCTACGAGCAGTACTTC.

The chain is built from TRBV6-1 and TRBJ2-1; 11 positions agree with TRBD2. This CDR3 contains 15 residues. With V trimmed by 4 bases and J by 8 bases, 7 bases remained unmatched. CDR1 MNHNS and CDR2 SASEGT come from the germline V gene. CDR3 loop: CASSARLAGSHEQFF. The CDR3 DNA sequence: TGTGCCAGCAGTGCACGACTAGCGGGATCACATGAGCAGTTCTTC.

The rearrangement links TRBV5-4 to TRBJ2-3, with D hard to call. Germline CDR1 is SGHNT and CDR2 is YYREEE (reference sequence). The CDR3 is 12 residues long. Trimming took 0 bases from V and 6 from J, leaving 5 bases between them. The CDR3 reads CASSLEWDTQYF. CDR3 bases: TGTGCCAGCAGCTTGGAATGGGATACGCAGTATTTT.

Notes on this clone: Other DNA sequences of this sample code for an identical CDR3. The V and J genes are TRBV7-2 and TRBJ1-2; tentative D call: TRBD1 (6 bases). The V and J ends lost 0 bases and 2 bases respectively, with 7 bases between them. Germline V gene data show CDR1 as SGHTA and CDR2 as FQGNSA. The length of the CDR3 is 14 residues. CDR3: CASSLAQGNYGYTF. The CDR3 coding sequence is TGTGCCAGCAGCTTAGCACAGGGCAACTATGGCTACACCTTC. Full variable domain (rest looked up from reference TRBV7-2 and TRBJ1-2): GAGVSQSPSNKVTEKGKDVELRCDPISGHTALYWYRQSLGQGLEFLIYFQGNSAPDKSGLPSDRFSAERTGGSVSTLTIQRTQQEDSAVYLCASSLAQGNYGYTFGSGTRLTVV.

V gene TRBV11-2 combines with J gene TRBJ1-3, with a weak D call TRBD1 (5 bases). The V gene lost 5 bases and the J gene lost 2 bases, with 13 bases spanning the gap. The CDR3 is made up of 15 amino acids. Germline V lookup: CDR1 SGHAT, CDR2 FQNNGV. The CDR3 loop is CASSQSAGTGNTIYF. The CDR3 bases are TGTGCCAGCAGCCAATCAGCAGGGACTGGAAACACCATATATTTT. Based on the CDR3 plus reference TRBV11-2 and TRBJ1-3, the full variable domain is EAGVAQSPRYKIIEKRQSVAFWCNPISGHATLYWYQQILGQGPKLLIQFQNNGVVDDSQLPKDRFSAERLKGVDSTLKIQPAKLEDSAVYLCASSQSAGTGNTIYFGEGSWLTVV.

The chain carries TRBV19 and TRBJ2-2; perhaps D is TRBD1 or TRBD2 (5 bases each). The CDR3 has 17 residues. Germline V gene sequence: CDR1 LNHDA, CDR2 SQIVND (reference sequence). Deletions cut 2 bases from V and 7 bases from J, with 20 bases between. The CDR3 nucleotides are TGTGCCAGTAGTATATCTAGAGGGTCGGTAAGGGGCGGGGAGCTGTTTTTT. Translation: CASSISRGSVRGGELFF.

Concerning this clone: One end of the junction varies from germline; a read error may be responsible. This chain uses TRBV7-7 with TRBJ2-7; TRBD2 matches 7 bases. This CDR3 spans 18 amino acids. Looked up from germline, CDR1 is SSHAT and CDR2 is FNYEAQ (reference sequence). CDR3 region: CASSLTGGEGKFSYEQYF. In DNA form, the CDR3 reads TGTGCTAGCAGCTTAACCGGCGGGGAGGGAAAATTTTCCTACGAGCAGTACTTC.

This chain links TRBV5-1 with TRBJ2-1; 11 nucleotides agree with TRBD1. V lost 4 bases, J lost 6 bases, and 9 bases stayed unmatched. Germline V gene lookup returns CDR1 SGHRS and CDR2 YFSETQ. The CDR3 contains 16 residues. The CDR3 sequence: CASSPDTGTGGNEQFF. The CDR3 DNA reads as TGCGCCAGCAGCCCAGACACCGGGACAGGGGGCAATGAGCAGTTCTTC. The entire variable domain, with the rest obtained from reference TRBV5-1 and TRBJ2-1, is as follows: KAGVTQTPRYLIKTRGQQVTLSCSPISGHRSVSWYQQTPGQGLQFLFEYFSETQRNKGNFPGRFSGRQFSNSRSEMNVSTLELGDSALYLCASSPDTGTGGNEQFFGPGTRLTVL.

V gene TRBV7-2 combines with J gene TRBJ1-2, with D perhaps TRBD1 (5 bases). Germline CDR1 and CDR2: SGHTA and FQGNSA. CDR3 length: 15 residues. V lost 5 bases and J 8 bases, leaving 21 bases between the germline ends. The CDR3 sequence: CASSPNRDFRGGYTF. Here the CDR3 DNA reads TGTGCCAGCAGCCCCAACCGGGACTTCCGAGGCGGCTACACCTTC.

This chain links TRBV7-2 with TRBJ1-4; the D is unclear. The CDR3 sequence is 14 residues long. In germline, CDR1 is SGHTA, CDR2 FQGNSA. V gave up 5 bases and J gave up 5 bases, with 12 bases separating them. This chain's CDR3 is CASSPGRANEKLFF. CDR3 nucleotide sequence: TGTGCCAGCAGCCCAGGACGGGCAAATGAAAAACTGTTTTTT.